The clone carrying this T cell receptor (beta chain) showed up many times. The antigen remains unidentified. The data were taken from a study of Graves' ophthalmopathy and Graves' hyperthyroidism. Background on the study: At the time of initial diagnosis and before any treatment, peripheral blood was collected. The study, taken as a whole, reports: Cross-validated, the 13-signature model showed 87.88%/81.08% sensitivity/specificity, and 80%/75% in the test set. Predictions made by the model for ophthalmopathy progression reached over 55% sensitivity and almost 75% specificity.

CDR1 and CDR2 (germline): SGHRS, YFSETQ. This CDR3 is 16 amino acids long. V lost 6 bases to trimming and J lost 2 bases; unmatched junction nucleotides: 8. RNA transcripts were the template, and TCR beta CDR3 regions were amplified from them. Following a first-round RT-PCR that used HTBI primers, a second-round multiplex PCR was carried out. TCRdb called the multiplex PCR reads again in MiXCR, with one record for every CDR3 protein. The table shows 45,000 to 60,000 distinct CDR3 sequences, with approximately 50% occurring only once. The receptor's source is an adult woman with Graves' ophthalmopathy. The sequencing sample was made of peripheral blood. V gene TRBV5-1 combines with J gene TRBJ2-7, with TRBD2 identical over 13 bases. The CDR3 DNA is TGCGCCAGCACGCCTTCCGGGACTAGCGGGACCTACGAGCAGTACTTC. Translating it yields CASTPSGTSGTYEQYF.